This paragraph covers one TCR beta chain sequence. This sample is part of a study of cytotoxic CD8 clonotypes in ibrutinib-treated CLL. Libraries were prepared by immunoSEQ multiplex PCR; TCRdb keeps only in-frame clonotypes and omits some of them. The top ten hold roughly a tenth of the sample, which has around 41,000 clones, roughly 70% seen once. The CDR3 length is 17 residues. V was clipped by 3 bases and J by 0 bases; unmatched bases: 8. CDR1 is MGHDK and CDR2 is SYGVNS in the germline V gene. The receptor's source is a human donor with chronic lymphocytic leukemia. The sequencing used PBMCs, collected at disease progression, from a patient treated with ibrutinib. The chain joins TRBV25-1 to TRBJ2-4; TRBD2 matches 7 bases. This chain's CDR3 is CASSDSTSVAAKNIQYF. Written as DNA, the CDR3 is TGTGCCAGCAGTGACTCCACTAGCGTCGCAGCCAAAAACATTCAGTACTTC.